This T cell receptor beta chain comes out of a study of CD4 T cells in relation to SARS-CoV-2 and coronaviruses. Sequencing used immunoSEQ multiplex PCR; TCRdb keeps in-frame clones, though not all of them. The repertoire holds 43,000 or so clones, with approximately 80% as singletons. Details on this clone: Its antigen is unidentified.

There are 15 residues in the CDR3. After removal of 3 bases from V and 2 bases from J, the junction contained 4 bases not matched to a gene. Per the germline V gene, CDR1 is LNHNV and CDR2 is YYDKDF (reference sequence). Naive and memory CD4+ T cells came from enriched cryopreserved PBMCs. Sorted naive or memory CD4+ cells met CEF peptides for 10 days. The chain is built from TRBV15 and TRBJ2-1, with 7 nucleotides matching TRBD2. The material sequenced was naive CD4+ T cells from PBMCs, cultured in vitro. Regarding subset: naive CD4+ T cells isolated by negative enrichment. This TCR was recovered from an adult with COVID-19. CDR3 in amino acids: CATSSLLAPYNEQFF. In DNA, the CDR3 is TGTGCCACCAGCAGCTTACTAGCGCCCTACAATGAGCAGTTCTTC.